These T cell receptor beta chains were read from a single sample in a study of blood T cell repertoires in COVID-19. Sequencing used immunoSEQ multiplex PCR; TCRdb keeps in-frame clones, though not all of them. This sample carries under 450,000 clones, roughly 86% of them seen once, and the ten largest clones take about 1.2%. Specimen: peripheral blood. The origin of the receptors is a human donor with acute or convalescent COVID-19. The donor label of this sample is uncertain. The CDR3 runs from the conserved cysteine through the conserved F or W. Each record gives: V gene, D gene, clone size, J gene, CDR3 DNA, CDR3 protein. A D gene is named only where the DNA matches it firmly. Clone size is shown for a subset of rows, as once, few, many or a class of expanded clone.

TRBV2,.,.,TRBJ1-2,TGTGCCAGCAGTGTGGAGGGTGGTTACTATGGCTACACCTTC,CASSVEGGYYGYTF
TRBV10-2,.,.,TRBJ1-4,TGCGCCAGCAGTGAAGTAGCTCGGCTAGAAAAACTGTTTTTT,CASSEVARLEKLFF
TRBV6-5,TRBD2,.,TRBJ2-5,TGTGCCAGCAGAGGACTAGCGGGGGGGGCAGAGACCCAGTACTTC,CASRGLAGGAETQYF
TRBV5-1,.,.,TRBJ1-2,TGCGCCAGCAGCTTGGTGTTCGGGGGGGACTATGGCTACACCTTC,CASSLVFGGDYGYTF
TRBV4-1,TRBD2,.,TRBJ2-1,TGCGCCAGCAGCCATCTTACCCTAGCGGGATCGGAGGGAGGTGAGCAGTTCTTC,CASSHLTLAGSEGGEQFF
TRBV6-4,TRBD2,.,TRBJ2-3,TGTGCCAGCAGTGACACTAGCGGGGCAGATACGCAGTATTTT,CASSDTSGADTQYF
TRBV6-2/TRBV6-3,.,once,TRBJ1-1,TGTGCCAGCAGCTACTGGGGGGTGACTGAAGCTTTCTTT,CASSYWGVTEAFF
TRBV6-5,TRBD2,.,TRBJ2-7,TGTGCCAGCAGTTCCTCGGGAGGTCGGGCCTACTACGAGCAGTACTTC,CASSSSGGRAYYEQYF
TRBV7-8,.,.,TRBJ1-1,TGTGCCAGCAGCTTAAAACTCCCGGGGGGTGAAGCTTTCTTT,CASSLKLPGGEAFF
TRBV5-1,TRBD1,.,TRBJ2-5,TGCGCCAGCAGCTTGCAGGCTAGGGGACAGCAAGAGACCCAGTACTTC,CASSLQARGQQETQYF
TRBV6-5,TRBD1,.,TRBJ1-5,TGTGCCAGCAGCTGGGACAGGGGGATGGGGCCCCAGCATTTT,CASSWDRGMGPQHF
TRBV20-1,.,.,TRBJ1-1,TGCAGTGCTAGAGGGGGCCCGGGAGCTTTCTTT,CSARGGPGAFF
TRBV4-1,TRBD2,.,TRBJ2-3,TGCGCCAGCAGCCAGAAGACGGGACTAGCAAACACAGATACGCAGTATTTT,CASSQKTGLANTDTQYF
TRBV7-9,.,.,TRBJ1-2,TGTGCCAGCAGCTTAGCTCCCCTCGCTAACTATGGCTACACCTTC,CASSLAPLANYGYTF
TRBV27,.,.,TRBJ2-1,TGTGCCAGCAGTTGGGGGGACGCGTACAATGAGCAGTTCTTC,CASSWGDAYNEQFF
TRBV30,TRBD1,few,TRBJ1-5,TGTGCCTGGAGTGTACAGGGGGGCAATCAGCCCCAGCATTTT,CAWSVQGGNQPQHF
TRBV3-1/TRBV3-2,.,once,TRBJ1-6,TGTGCCAGCAGCCAACAGGGACTCTATAATTCACCCCTCCACTTT,CASSQQGLYNSPLHF